These 17 T cell receptor beta chains were all obtained from the same sample, sequenced in a study of regulatory T cells in long-lasting Graves disease. Time point here: persistent/refractory GD, antithyroid drugs over 5 years with positive TRAb. RNA isolated from PBMCs was used to make the TCR library. The TCR beta library used iRepertoire HTBI primers with Arm-PCR amplification of CDR3. From the multiplex PCR reads, TCRdb called clonotypes with MiXCR, one entry per CDR3 protein. The sample includes under 500,000 distinct CDR3 sequences, around 20% of them seen just once. Specimen: peripheral blood mononuclear cells (PBMCs), collected when the disease was refractory, from a patient treated with antithyroid drugs. All receptors derive from a female donor with Graves disease.

The chain couples TRBV6-1 to TRBJ2-7; 8 nucleotides agree with TRBD2. Germline CDR1 and CDR2: MNHNS and SASEGT. The CDR3 extends over 13 amino acids. The trim removed 6 bases at V and 1 base at J, leaving 2 bases unmatched. This chain's CDR3 is CASRLAVSYEQYF. CDR3 coding DNA: TGTGCCAGCAGACTAGCGGTGTCCTACGAGCAGTACTTC.

The table lists this clonotype with many counts. The V call is TRBV6-1, the J call TRBJ2-5, with 8 bases identical to TRBD2. CDR1 MNHNS and CDR2 SASEGT come from the germline V gene. The CDR3 extends over 14 amino acids. J lost 7 bases, V lost 6 bases, and 10 bases had no gene match. The CDR3 here is CASSTTSGSGTQYF. CDR3 nucleotides: TGTGCCAGCAGCACTACTAGCGGATCCGGGACCCAGTACTTC.

This clonotype was recorded many times. This chain connects TRBV30 to TRBJ1-5, with a tentative D call TRBD1 (5 bases). Germline V gene lookup returns CDR1 GTSNPN and CDR2 SVGIG (reference sequence). V gave up 3 bases and J gave up 4 bases, with 16 bases separating them. This CDR3 contains 15 residues. Here the CDR3 DNA reads TGTGCCTGGAGCGCCGTGGGGAGGGGAAATCAGCCCCAGCATTTT. Protein sequence: CAWSAVGRGNQPQHF.

This clonotype has at least ten counts. Sequence at one end of the junction differs from germline and may be a read error. As DNA, the CDR3 is TGCGCCAGCAGCCAGGGACTTGCCTTATCCTACGAGCAGTACTTC. This sequence encodes CASSQGLALSYEQYF. The V gene is TRBV3-1, the J gene TRBJ2-7; possibly TRBD2 for D (6 bases). This CDR3 comprises 15 residues. Germline values: CDR1 LGHDT, CDR2 YNNKEL (reference sequence).

This clonotype was detected only a few times. The genes are TRBV18 and TRBJ2-7, with D possibly being TRBD1 or TRBD2 (6 bases each). The CDR3 totals 17 residues. V was pared by 2 bases and J by 4 bases, with 21 bases between. The germline V gene encodes CDR1 KGHSH and CDR2 LQKENI. CDR3 protein: CASSPYRTGRTLYEQYF. In DNA, the CDR3 is TGTGCCAGCTCACCATATCGTACAGGGAGGACCTTGTACGAGCAGTACTTC.

V is TRBV28 and J is TRBJ2-1; TRBD2 matches 12 bases. The germline V gene has CDR1 MDHEN and CDR2 SYDVKM. Germline trimming cut 7 bases from V and 9 bases from J; bases unmatched to any gene: 7. The CDR3 length is 14 residues. CDR3 sequence reads: CASTLAGGIGEQFF. Written as DNA, the CDR3 is TGTGCCAGCACCCTAGCGGGAGGGATCGGTGAGCAGTTCTTC. The variable domain in full, with the rest retrieved from reference TRBV28 and TRBJ2-1, is DVKVTQSSRYLVKRTGEKVFLECVQDMDHENMFWYRQDPGLGLRLIYFSYDVKMKEKGDIPEGYSVSREKKERFSLILESASTNQTSMYLCASTLAGGIGEQFFGPGTRLTVL.

This clonotype was found many times. The CDR3 DNA follows: TGTGCCAGCTCGAGGCCTCCGCGAAATCAGCCCCAGCATTTT. Residues: CASSRPPRNQPQHF. The chain has TRBV28 and TRBJ1-5; D is unclear. Germline lookup yields CDR1 MDHEN and CDR2 SYDVKM. The CDR3 totals 14 residues. Trimming left V 8 bases short and J 4 bases short, with 15 bases between.

This clonotype has a count of ten or more. The rearrangement links TRBV7-3 to TRBJ1-1; weak D call: TRBD1 (6 bases). The V end was cut by 3 bases, the J end by 9 bases, with 11 bases between. Germline V gene sequence: CDR1 SGHTA, CDR2 FQGTGA. This CDR3 has 12 residues. CDR3 nucleotides: TGTGCCAGCAGCTTCTCATGGGACAAAGCTTTCTTT. Amino acids: CASSFSWDKAFF.

This clonotype was observed a handful of times. The V and J genes are TRBV19 and TRBJ1-5; D ambiguous. The CDR3 totals 16 residues. Looked up from germline, CDR1 is LNHDA and CDR2 is SQIVND (reference sequence). V was trimmed by 5 bases and J by 2 bases, leaving 16 bases between them. The CDR3 DNA reads TGTGCCAGTAGTCCAACTGCGGCAGGAGGCAATCAGCCCCAGCATTTT. The encoded protein is CASSPTAAGGNQPQHF.

Only a few counts were recorded for this clonotype. The chain combines TRBV7-9 with TRBJ1-2, with D possibly TRBD1 on 5 matching bases. The CDR3 totals 14 residues. Germline V CDR1 and CDR2: SEHNR, FQNEAQ (reference sequence). V was pared by 5 bases and J by 2 bases, with 12 bases between. This CDR3 reads CASSLRELNYGYTF. In DNA form, the CDR3 reads TGTGCCAGCAGCCTCAGGGAACTGAACTATGGCTACACCTTC.

J is TRBJ1-5 and V is TRBV19; 8 bases are shared with TRBD1. The CDR3 covers 16 residues. The germline gives CDR1 LNHDA, CDR2 SQIVND (reference sequence). V dropped 6 bases and J dropped 0; count of bases not matched to a gene: 7. CDR3: CASRNGQGNSNQPQHF. CDR3 sequence (DNA): TGTGCCAGTAGGAACGGACAGGGAAATAGCAATCAGCCCCAGCATTTT.

The chain couples TRBV7-9 to TRBJ1-1; maybe TRBD1 (6 bases). CDR1 is SEHNR, CDR2 FQNEAQ, per germline (reference sequence). The CDR3 length is 14 residues. V lost 5 bases, J lost 4 bases, and 14 bases lay in between. Here the CDR3 DNA reads TGTGCCAGCAGCCCAGGACAGCCTCGCACTGAAGCTTTCTTT. It encodes CASSPGQPRTEAFF.

This clonotype was counted once. The chain links TRBV27 to TRBJ2-1; D not certain. The germline gives CDR1 MNHEY, CDR2 SMNVEV (reference sequence). The CDR3 spans 14 residues. Deletions cut 6 bases from V and 0 bases from J, with 9 bases between. CDR3 region: CASRWVGSYNEQFF. CDR3 coding DNA: TGTGCCAGCAGGTGGGTCGGCTCCTACAATGAGCAGTTCTTC.

The V gene is TRBV6-2 or TRBV6-3, the J gene TRBJ2-4, with 7 bases fitting TRBD2. Looked up from germline, CDR1 is MNHEY and CDR2 is SVGEGT. V dropped 5 bases and J dropped 2; count of bases not matched to a gene: 6. CDR3 size: 15 residues. The CDR3 region has the DNA TGTGCCAGCAGTCCGGGGAGGGCAACCAAAAACATTCAGTACTTC. It translates to CASSPGRATKNIQYF.

This chain connects TRBV3-1 to TRBJ2-4; D not resolved. The CDR3 consists of 14 residues. CDR1 and CDR2 from the germline V gene are LGHDT and YNNKEL (reference sequence). Trimming took off 1 base at V and 6 bases at J, with 10 bases between the two ends. CDR3 sequence reads: CASSQGRTSNIQYF. CDR3 coding DNA: TGTGCCAGCAGCCAAGGACGGACCTCAAACATTCAGTACTTC.

This clonotype was counted between two and nine times. V is TRBV20-1 and J is TRBJ2-7; 7 bases fit TRBD2. Germline V lookup: CDR1 DFQATT, CDR2 SNEGSKA (reference sequence). CDR3 length: 16 residues. J gave up 6 bases and V 0 bases, and 14 bases lay outside the gene matches. CDR3 coding DNA: TGCAGTGCTAGAGATCCCCTCCCGGGGGGTTTAAGCGAGCAGTACTTC. The encoded protein is CSARDPLPGGLSEQYF.

The chain carries TRBV29-1 and TRBJ1-3; TRBD1 matches 7 bases. The CDR3 contains 11 residues. The V gene end was trimmed by 5 bases and the J gene end by 8 bases; junction bases not matched to a gene: 3. Germline lookup yields CDR1 SQVTM and CDR2 ANQGSEA. The CDR3 spells CSVNQGDTIYF. Written as DNA, the CDR3 is TGCAGCGTTAACCAGGGGGACACCATATATTTT.